This T cell receptor (beta chain) was recovered during a study of blood T cells in healthy people across ages. Comments on this clonotype: Antigen unknown.

The CDR3 has 14 residues. Germline CDR1 is SGHTA and CDR2 is FQGNSA. V was trimmed by 5 bases and J by 7 bases, leaving 17 bases between them. Study-level points and caveats: Since the PBMCs were unsorted, naive and antigen-experienced cells could not be conclusively compared. Among T cells, TCR beta diversity per million cells dropped roughly linearly as age rose.

Each individual donor underwent a draw of about 9.1 milliliters of peripheral blood. For the second PCR, which ran for about 6 to 11 cycles, a sample-barcoded 5' primer and a J-beta primer mix were used. TCRdb redid the calling of the 5' RACE reads with MiXCR, one entry per CDR3 protein. The sample carries roughly 1,500,000 distinct CDR3 sequences, approximately 32% recorded once. Input material: blood. The V gene is TRBV7-2, the J gene TRBJ1-2; unclear D gene. The sequence derives from a woman under 40 in good health. The chain's CDR3 is CASSVGSVGSGYTF. CDR3 bases: TGTGCCAGCAGCGTAGGGAGCGTAGGTTCTGGCTACACCTTC.